This TCR beta chain was found in a study of T cells in Graves' hyperthyroidism and ophthalmopathy. Researchers defined stable Graves' hyperthyroidism as no ophthalmopathy progression within 18 months. Criteria for exclusion of patients were uncontrolled infection, other autoimmune disease, pregnancy or lactation. The germline V gene encodes CDR1 SQVTM and CDR2 ANQGSEA. The CDR3 has 11 amino acids. Trimming removed 2 bases at V and 5 bases at J, with 7 bases between. The sample holds many counts of this clonotype. Its antigen is currently unknown. General observations from the study: Ophthalmopathy got predicted by the model a median approximately 6 months before its onset. From stable hyperthyroidism, ophthalmopathy was separated by a 13 V-J model.

There were TCR beta CDR3 regions amplified from RNA transcripts. During a first-round RT-PCR of the TCR CDR3, the HTBI primer set was used. TCRdb redid the calling of the multiplex PCR reads with MiXCR, one entry per CDR3 protein. The table lists hundreds of thousands of distinct CDR3 sequences, about 45% of them singletons. This chain joins TRBV29-1 and TRBJ2-7; D ambiguous. The origin of this receptor is a woman aged 18-35 years with Graves' hyperthyroidism. The sample comprised peripheral blood or thyroid tissue (not recorded which). The DNA for the CDR3 is TGCAGCGTTGAAAGGTCGGACGAGCAGTACTTC. Its protein product is CSVERSDEQYF.